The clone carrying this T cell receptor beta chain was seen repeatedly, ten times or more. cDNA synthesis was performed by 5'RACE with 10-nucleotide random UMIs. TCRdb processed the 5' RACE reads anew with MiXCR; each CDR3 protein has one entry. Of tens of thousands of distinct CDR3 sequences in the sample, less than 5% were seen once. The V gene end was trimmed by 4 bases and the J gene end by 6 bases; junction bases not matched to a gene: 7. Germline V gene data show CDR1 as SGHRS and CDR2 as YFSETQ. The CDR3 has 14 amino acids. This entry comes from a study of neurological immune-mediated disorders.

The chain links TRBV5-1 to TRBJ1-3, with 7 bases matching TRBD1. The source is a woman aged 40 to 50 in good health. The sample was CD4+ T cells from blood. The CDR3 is CASSPGDSLNTIYF. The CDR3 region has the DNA TGCGCCAGCAGCCCAGGGGACAGTTTAAACACCATATATTTT. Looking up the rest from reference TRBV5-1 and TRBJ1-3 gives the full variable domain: KAGVTQTPRYLIKTRGQQVTLSCSPISGHRSVSWYQQTPGQGLQFLFEYFSETQRNKGNFPGRFSGRQFSNSRSEMNVSTLELGDSALYLCASSPGDSLNTIYFGEGSWLTVV.